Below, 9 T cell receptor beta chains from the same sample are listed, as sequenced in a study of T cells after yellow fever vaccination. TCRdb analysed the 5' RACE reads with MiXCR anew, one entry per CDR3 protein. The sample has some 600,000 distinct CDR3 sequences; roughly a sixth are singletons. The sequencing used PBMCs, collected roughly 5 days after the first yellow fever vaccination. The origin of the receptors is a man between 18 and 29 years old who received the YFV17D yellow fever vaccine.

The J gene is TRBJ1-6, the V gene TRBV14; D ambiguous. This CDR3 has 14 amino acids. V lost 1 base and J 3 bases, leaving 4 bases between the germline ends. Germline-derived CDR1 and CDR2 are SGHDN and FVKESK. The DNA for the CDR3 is TGTGCCAGCAGCCAAGGCCTCTATAATTCACCCCTCCACTTT. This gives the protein CASSQGLYNSPLHF.

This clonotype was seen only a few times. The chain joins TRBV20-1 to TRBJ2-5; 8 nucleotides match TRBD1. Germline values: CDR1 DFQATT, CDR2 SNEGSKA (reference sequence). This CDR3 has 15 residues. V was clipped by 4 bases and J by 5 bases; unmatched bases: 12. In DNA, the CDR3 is TGCAGTGCTAATTACTGGACAGGGAAGGTGGAGACCCAGTACTTC. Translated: CSANYWTGKVETQYF.

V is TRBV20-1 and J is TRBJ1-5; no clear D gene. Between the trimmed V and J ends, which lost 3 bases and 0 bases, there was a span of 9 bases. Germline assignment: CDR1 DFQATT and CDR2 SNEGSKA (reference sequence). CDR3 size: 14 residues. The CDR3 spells CSARPPVSNQPQHF. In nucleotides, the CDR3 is TGCAGTGCTAGGCCGCCGGTTAGCAATCAGCCCCAGCATTTT.

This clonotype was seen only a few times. The CDR3 spells CASSPNTGVDEQYF. CDR3 nucleotide sequence: TGTGCCAGCAGCCCCAACACGGGTGTCGACGAGCAGTACTTC. The rearrangement uses TRBV7-2 and TRBJ2-7; D remains unclear. Per germline, CDR1 SGHTA and CDR2 FQGNSA. This CDR3 is built from 14 residues. Deletions cut 5 bases from V and 5 bases from J, with 16 bases between.

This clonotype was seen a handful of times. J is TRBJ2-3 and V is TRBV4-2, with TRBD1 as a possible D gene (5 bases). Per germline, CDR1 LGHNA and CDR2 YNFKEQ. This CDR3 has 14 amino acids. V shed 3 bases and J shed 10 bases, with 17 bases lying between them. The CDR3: CASSQAKGVRAQYF. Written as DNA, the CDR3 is TGTGCCAGCAGCCAGGCTAAAGGGGTCAGGGCGCAGTATTTT.

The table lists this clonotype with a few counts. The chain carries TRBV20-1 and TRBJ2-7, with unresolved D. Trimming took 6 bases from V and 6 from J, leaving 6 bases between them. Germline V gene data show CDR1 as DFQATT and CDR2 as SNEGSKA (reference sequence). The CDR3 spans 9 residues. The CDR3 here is CSAGFEQYF. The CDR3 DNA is TGCAGTGCCGGTTTCGAGCAGTACTTC.

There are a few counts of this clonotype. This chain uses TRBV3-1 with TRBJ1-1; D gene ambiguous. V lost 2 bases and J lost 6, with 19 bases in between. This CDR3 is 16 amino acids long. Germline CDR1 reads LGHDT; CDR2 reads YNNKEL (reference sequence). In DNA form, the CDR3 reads TGTGCCAGCAGCCAACACGACCGGGAACCGTGGTCTGAAGCTTTCTTT. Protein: CASSQHDREPWSEAFF.

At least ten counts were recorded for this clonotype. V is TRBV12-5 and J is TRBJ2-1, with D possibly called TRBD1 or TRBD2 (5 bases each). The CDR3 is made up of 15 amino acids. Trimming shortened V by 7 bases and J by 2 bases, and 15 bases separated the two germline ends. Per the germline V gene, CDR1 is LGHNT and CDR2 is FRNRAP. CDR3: CASARDQIPYNEQFF. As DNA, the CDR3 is TGTGCTAGTGCCCGGGACCAAATCCCCTACAATGAGCAGTTCTTC.

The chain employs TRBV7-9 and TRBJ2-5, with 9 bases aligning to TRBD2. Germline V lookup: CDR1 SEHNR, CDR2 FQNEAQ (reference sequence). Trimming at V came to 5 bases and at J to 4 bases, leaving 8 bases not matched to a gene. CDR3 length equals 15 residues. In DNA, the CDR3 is TGTGCCAGCAGCCGGCGGATGGGACTAGCAGAGACCCAGTACTTC. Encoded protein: CASSRRMGLAETQYF.